Following are 29 T cell receptor beta chains from one sample sequenced in a study of read filtering for tumor transcriptome and immune sequencing. The library was built from about 370 ng RNA with molecular barcoded adaptors for alpha/delta and beta/gamma chains. Each CDR3 protein gets one entry after TCRdb re-called the reads with MiXCR. The table shows fewer than 50,000 distinct CDR3 sequences, with under 15% occurring only once. What was sequenced was a population of CD138-negative cells sorted from bone marrow. Every receptor here comes from a donor at least 40 years old with multiple myeloma.

The chain employs TRBV5-1 and TRBJ2-7, with TRBD2 matching over 10 bases. From germline, CDR1 is SGHRS and CDR2 YFSETQ. This CDR3 is 14 amino acids long. V shed 4 bases, J shed 3 bases, and the junction held 4 bases outside the gene matches. The CDR3 coding sequence is TGCGCCAGCAGCCTAGGGACTAGCGACTACGAGCAGTACTTC. Translation: CASSLGTSDYEQYF.

This clonotype was picked up many times. The chain links TRBV28 to TRBJ2-1; TRBD2 matches 13 bases. In germline, CDR1 is MDHEN, CDR2 SYDVKM. This CDR3 is 15 amino acids long. J lost 9 bases, V lost 7 bases, and 9 bases had no gene match. The DNA of the CDR3 is TGTGCCAGCACCGGGACTAGCGGGGAGTTCGGTGAGCAGTTCTTC. Its protein is CASTGTSGEFGEQFF. Full variable domain (rest looked up from reference TRBV28 and TRBJ2-1): DVKVTQSSRYLVKRTGEKVFLECVQDMDHENMFWYRQDPGLGLRLIYFSYDVKMKEKGDIPEGYSVSREKKERFSLILESASTNQTSMYLCASTGTSGEFGEQFFGPGTRLTVL.

This clonotype was observed at least ten times. V is TRBV7-9 and J is TRBJ2-5; TRBD2 is a possible D gene (5 bases). Trimming left V 3 bases short and J 0 bases short, with 8 bases between. The CDR3 runs 14 residues. Looked up from germline, CDR1 is SEHNR and CDR2 is FQNEAQ (reference sequence). The CDR3 is CASSFSGNQETQYF. The CDR3 region has the DNA TGTGCCAGCAGCTTTTCGGGAAACCAAGAGACCCAGTACTTC.

The chain recombines TRBV28 with TRBJ2-7; D is undetermined. The CDR3 length is 11 residues. Per germline, CDR1 MDHEN and CDR2 SYDVKM. V was pared by 8 bases and J by 1 base, with 6 bases between. CDR3 coding DNA: TGTGCCAGCGGTCCTTCCTACGAGCAGTACTTC. Its protein is CASGPSYEQYF.

This clonotype has ten or more counts. This chain uses TRBV29-1 with TRBJ2-5, with a tentative D call TRBD2 (5 bases). The germline V gene encodes CDR1 SQVTM and CDR2 ANQGSEA. The CDR3 spans 12 residues. The V end was cut by 2 bases, the J end by 3 bases, with 7 bases between. This CDR3 is CSVESAEETQYF. The CDR3 nucleotides read TGCAGCGTTGAATCAGCGGAAGAGACCCAGTACTTC.

In its sample, this clonotype was seen many times. CDR3 region: CASSLAAGGGNEQFF. The CDR3 nucleotides are TGCGCCAGCAGCTTGGCGGCGGGAGGGGGCAATGAGCAGTTCTTC. The chain couples TRBV5-1 to TRBJ2-1, with TRBD2 matching 9 bases. The germline V gene encodes CDR1 SGHRS and CDR2 YFSETQ. This CDR3 has 15 amino acids. The V and J ends lost 0 bases and 6 bases, in that order; junction bases with no gene match: 4.

In this sample, this clonotype turned up many times. The genes are TRBV2 and TRBJ2-5; 12 bases map to TRBD2. The ends lost 7 bases at V and 3 bases at J; junction bases unmatched: 6. Germline V lookup: CDR1 SNHLY, CDR2 FYNNEI. The CDR3 runs to 15 residues. CDR3 amino acids: CASNLAGGREETQYF. The CDR3, as DNA: TGTGCCAGCAATCTAGCGGGAGGGCGTGAAGAGACCCAGTACTTC. The full variable domain, its missing parts supplied by reference TRBV2 and TRBJ2-5, is EPEVTQTPSHQVTQMGQEVILRCVPISNHLYFYWYRQILGQKVEFLVSFYNNEISEKSEIFDDQFSVERPDGSNFTLKIRSTKLEDSAMYFCASNLAGGREETQYFGPGTRLLVL.

In this sample, this clonotype turned up many times. The chain recombines TRBV27 with TRBJ2-2, with TRBD1 matching 10 bases. The CDR3 totals 15 residues. After removal of 5 bases from V and 6 bases from J, the junction contained 6 bases not matched to a gene. The V gene's germline CDR1 is MNHEY and CDR2 SMNVEV (reference sequence). CDR3 in DNA: TGTGCCAGCAGTGGCGACAGGGGGCTAGCCGGGGAGCTGTTTTTT. Protein product: CASSGDRGLAGELFF.

This clonotype was seen repeatedly, ten times or more. The chain combines TRBV24-1 with TRBJ2-1, with a tentative D call TRBD2 (6 bases). The ends were cut back, 4 bases at V and 0 bases at J, with 18 bases in the middle. This CDR3 spans 18 amino acids. Germline CDR1 KGHDR, CDR2 SFDVKD. DNA of the CDR3: TGTGCCACCAGTGACCCAGACAGCGGGCCCAGCTCCTACAATGAGCAGTTCTTC. Residues: CATSDPDSGPSSYNEQFF.

This clonotype has ten or more counts. V and J are TRBV28 and TRBJ1-4, with TRBD1 matching 7 bases. This CDR3 is 15 amino acids long. The junction had 7 bases not matched to a gene; V was cut back by 5 bases and J by 4 bases. Germline V gives CDR1 MDHEN, CDR2 SYDVKM. As DNA, the CDR3 is TGTGCCAGCAGTCTCCCCGGGACAGTTAATGAAAAACTGTTTTTT. This encodes CASSLPGTVNEKLFF.

For this clonotype: A much larger clonotype is one base distant, so this may be a read error. The rearrangement joins TRBV20-1 to TRBJ2-4; the D call may be TRBD1 or TRBD2 (5 bases each). Germline V gives CDR1 DFQATT, CDR2 SNEGSKA (reference sequence). The CDR3 contains 17 residues. The CDR3 is CSALSGAAGQAKNIPYF. In nucleotides, the CDR3 is TGCAGTGCCCTTTCCGGGGCGGCCGGGCAAGCCAAAAACATTCCGTACTTC.

This clonotype appeared a few times. The chain combines TRBV20-1 with TRBJ2-1; D may match TRBD1 or TRBD2 (5 bases each). V gave up 0 bases and J gave up 9 bases, with 18 bases separating them. The CDR3 runs 15 residues. Germline V lookup: CDR1 DFQATT, CDR2 SNEGSKA (reference sequence). CDR3 nucleotide sequence: TGCAGTGCTAGAGATTCGGGGCTAGCTGGGCGTGAGCAGTTCTTC. Residues: CSARDSGLAGREQFF.

This clonotype was seen at least ten times. The chain is built from TRBV2 and TRBJ1-1, with D unresolved. Germline-derived CDR1 and CDR2 are SNHLY and FYNNEI. Trimming pared 3 bases from V and 3 bases from J, leaving 8 bases between. The CDR3 runs to 13 residues. CDR3 sequence reads: CASSDREYTEAFF. For the CDR3, the DNA is TGTGCCAGCAGTGATAGGGAGTACACTGAAGCTTTCTTT.

This sequence joins TRBV28 and TRBJ2-1; TRBD1 might be the D (5 bases). The V end lost 6 bases, the J end lost 8 bases, and 8 bases lay between the germline ends. The CDR3 runs to 11 residues. In germline, CDR1 is MDHEN, CDR2 SYDVKM. This CDR3 is CASRQEYEQFF. CDR3 DNA sequence: TGTGCCAGCAGACAGGAATATGAGCAGTTCTTC.

This clonotype was counted ten times or more. J is TRBJ2-3 and V is TRBV20-1; 7 bases are a match to TRBD2. Looked up from germline, CDR1 is DFQATT and CDR2 is SNEGSKA (reference sequence). The ends lost 0 bases at V and 4 bases at J; junction bases unmatched: 10. This CDR3 spans 16 amino acids. The CDR3: CSARDQRREFADTQYF. DNA for the CDR3: TGCAGTGCTAGAGATCAAAGGCGGGAGTTTGCAGATACGCAGTATTTT.

This clonotype was counted at least ten times. The rearrangement uses TRBV5-6 and TRBJ2-7; no clear D gene. The germline V gene has CDR1 SGHDT and CDR2 YYEEEE. This CDR3 has 13 amino acids. V lost 4 bases and J lost 5, with 13 bases in between. CDR3 in amino acids: CASSPSHKHEQYF. In nucleotides, the CDR3 is TGTGCCAGCAGCCCGAGTCATAAACACGAGCAGTACTTC.

This clonotype has at least ten counts. The chain recombines TRBV27 with TRBJ1-1; 7 bases fit TRBD1. The germline V gene encodes CDR1 MNHEY and CDR2 SMNVEV (reference sequence). Losses at the gene ends were 6 bases for V and 4 bases for J; bases not matched to a gene: 2. The CDR3 length is 12 residues. CDR3 nucleotides: TGTGCCAGCAGCCCAGGGGGCACTGAAGCTTTCTTT. This sequence encodes CASSPGGTEAFF.

A word on this clonotype: A much larger clone lies one base from this, so it may be a read error. The chain recombines TRBV20-1 with TRBJ2-3; 9 positions match TRBD2. This CDR3 is built from 15 residues. From germline, CDR1 is DFQATT and CDR2 SNEGSKA (reference sequence). CDR3 loop: CNARDLAGGPDTQYF. The CDR3 DNA reads TGCAATGCTAGAGATTTGGCGGGAGGGCCAGATACGCAGTATTTT.

This clonotype has only a few counts. The chain carries TRBV29-1 and TRBJ2-1, with 12 bases lining up with TRBD2. The J segment lost 0 bases and the V segment lost 6 bases, leaving 12 bases of the junction unmatched. Germline V gene lookup returns CDR1 SQVTM and CDR2 ANQGSEA. This CDR3 contains 18 residues. CDR3 nucleotide sequence: TGCAGCGTCGTTGGACTAGCGGGGTCCTTTAGCTCCTACAATGAGCAGTTCTTC. Protein: CSVVGLAGSFSSYNEQFF.

This clonotype has a count of ten or more. The V call is TRBV7-2, the J call TRBJ2-2; no reliable D call. The V and J ends lost 2 bases and 7 bases respectively, with 2 bases between them. This CDR3 is 11 amino acids long. In germline, CDR1 is SGHTA, CDR2 FQGNSA. CDR3 in amino acids: CASSLFGELFF. The DNA of the CDR3 is TGTGCCAGCAGCTTATTCGGGGAGCTGTTTTTT.

Regarding this clonotype: A junction end diverges from the germline sequence, so it may reflect a read error. The chain carries TRBV19 and TRBJ2-1, with D possibly called TRBD1 or TRBD2 (5 bases each). CDR1 and CDR2 (germline): LNHDA, SQIVND (reference sequence). This CDR3 is 16 amino acids long. The CDR3 loop is CASSTPGTTLHNEQFF. DNA for the CDR3: TGTGCCAGTAGTACCCCAGGGACGACCCTTCATAATGAGCAATTCTTC.

Remarks on this clonotype: A much larger clone is a single base away; this may be a read error. No conserved phenylalanine or tryptophan ends this CDR3, so it is likely a read error. This chain uses TRBV7-2 with TRBJ2-2, with D uncertain. V lost 2 bases and J lost 6, with 4 bases in between. The CDR3 sequence is 12 residues long. The germline V gene encodes CDR1 SGHTA and CDR2 FQGNSA. The DNA for the CDR3 is TGTGCCAGCAGCTTAAGGGCCGGGGAGCTGTTTTAT. Encoded protein: CASSLRAGELFY.

At least ten counts were recorded for this clonotype. CDR3: CASSGEDPYNEQFF. The CDR3 DNA reads as TGTGCCAGTAGTGGGGAGGATCCTTACAATGAGCAGTTCTTC. The chain uses TRBV19 and TRBJ2-1; tentative D call: TRBD2 (6 bases). This CDR3 region has 14 residues. CDR1 and CDR2 (germline): LNHDA, SQIVND (reference sequence). V was pared by 5 bases and J by 4 bases, with 12 bases between.

This clonotype was seen at least ten times. J is TRBJ2-3 and V is TRBV3-1; 13 bases are shared with TRBD2. This CDR3 region has 15 residues. J gave up 10 bases and V 4 bases, and 8 bases lay outside the gene matches. CDR1 is LGHDT and CDR2 is YNNKEL in the germline V gene (reference sequence). The CDR3 spells CASSPPGLAGRSQYF. The CDR3, as DNA: TGTGCCAGCAGCCCCCCGGGACTAGCGGGGAGGTCGCAGTATTTT.

The table lists this clonotype with many counts. The genes are TRBV25-1 and TRBJ2-3; a weak D match, TRBD1 (6 bases). V dropped 5 bases and J dropped 0 bases, with 12 bases sitting between them. This CDR3 is built from 15 residues. CDR1 is MGHDK and CDR2 is SYGVNS in the germline V gene. The CDR3 DNA reads TGTGCCAGCAGTCCACAGGGTTCTAGCACAGATACGCAGTATTTT. It encodes CASSPQGSSTDTQYF.

Notes on this clonotype: This is likely an artifact of a read error, given a far larger clone one base away. The chain is built from TRBV7-9 and TRBJ2-1; no definite D call. Trimming cost V 2 bases and J 5 bases, with 22 bases left between them. The CDR3 loop spans 18 amino acids. CDR1 is SEHNR and CDR2 is FQNEAQ in the germline V gene (reference sequence). The CDR3 loop is CASSLIVATLNQDNEQFF. The CDR3 DNA follows: TGTGCCAGCAGCTTAATTGTGGCAACCCTCAACCAGGACAATGAGCAGTTCTTC.

This clonotype has a count of ten or more. The rearrangement uses TRBV5-4 and TRBJ2-3, with 8 bases that match TRBD2. The germline V gene has CDR1 SGHNT and CDR2 YYREEE (reference sequence). The CDR3 length is 15 residues. Germline trimming cut 3 bases from V and 5 bases from J; bases unmatched to any gene: 8. CDR3 region: CASSSLRAGVDTQYF. CDR3 in DNA: TGTGCCAGCAGCTCCTTGCGAGCGGGAGTAGATACGCAGTATTTT.

This clonotype was seen repeatedly, ten times or more. The CDR3 spells CASSFAGAEGEQYF. The CDR3 nucleotides are TGTGCCAGCAGTTTCGCGGGAGCGGAGGGGGAGCAGTACTTC. The chain couples TRBV12-3 or TRBV12-4 to TRBJ2-7; 7 nucleotides align to TRBD2. The J segment lost 7 bases and the V segment lost 3 bases, leaving 9 bases of the junction unmatched. This CDR3 is built from 14 residues.

This clonotype showed up many times. The chain has TRBV10-3 and TRBJ2-7; D may be TRBD2 (6 bases). CDR3 length: 15 amino acids. Germline CDR1 and CDR2: ENHRY and SYGVKD. V lost 0 bases to trimming and J lost 0 bases, with 9 bases between them. CDR3 sequence (DNA): TGTGCCATCAGTGAGTCGGCGGGATTCTCCTACGAGCAGTACTTC. This translates into CAISESAGFSYEQYF.